Listed below are T cell receptor beta chains from one sample, sequenced in a study of control samples from healthy donors and cancer patients. Profiling relied on immunoSEQ multiplex PCR, and the TCRdb table lists in-frame clones only, not all of them. The sample holds fewer than 30,000 clones, about 83% seen once. The sample comprised PBMCs. These receptors originate from a woman between 40 and 50 years old with lung cancer. Each CDR3 is given with its conserved first and last residue. D genes are given only for firm matches. The size of a clone is reported for some rows only, either as once, few or many, or as a class for expanded clones.

j_call	v_call	d_call	clone_size	cdr3_aa	cdr3_nt
TRBJ1-1	TRBV9	-	-	CASSPAGGTVGAFF	TGTGCCAGCAGCCCAGCGGGGGGGACGGTGGGGGCTTTCTTT
TRBJ1-1	TRBV18	-	-	CASSPPTITGFGAFF	TGTGCCAGCTCACCACCTACTATAACAGGATTTGGCGCTTTCTTT
TRBJ1-1	TRBV28	-	-	CASSLNVNLNTEAFF	TGTGCCAGCAGTTTAAATGTCAACCTGAACACTGAAGCTTTCTTT
TRBJ1-4	TRBV30	-	-	CAWSVVGHEKLFF	TGTGCCTGGAGTGTCGTTGGGCACGAAAAACTGTTTTTT
TRBJ2-1	TRBV5-5	-	-	CASSLVPDREVYNEQFF	TGTGCCAGCAGCTTGGTACCCGACAGGGAGGTATACAATGAGCAGTTCTTC
TRBJ2-5	TRBV5-1	-	-	CASSLAGEKTQYF	TGCGCCAGCAGCTTGGCGGGGGAAAAGACCCAGTACTTC
TRBJ1-5	TRBV4-1	-	-	CASSQEPPQVLEPQHF	TGCGCCAGCAGCCAAGAACCCCCGCAGGTACTAGAGCCCCAGCATTTT
TRBJ2-5	TRBV28	-	once	CASSLPPGQSEGTQYF	TGTGCCAGCAGTTTACCACCCGGACAGTCCGAGGGGACCCAGTACTTC
TRBJ1-5	TRBV21-1	-	-	CASSHRGEDNSNQPQHF	TGTGCCAGCAGTCACAGGGGGGAGGATAATAGCAATCAGCCCCAGCATTTT
TRBJ1-1	TRBV4-1	-	once	CASSQGRVEAAFF	TGCGCCAGCAGCCAAGGCAGGGTGGAGGCGGCTTTCTTT
TRBJ1-2	TRBV7-8	TRBD1	-	CVGQGEDYGYTF	TGTGTCGGACAGGGGGAGGACTATGGCTACACCTTC
TRBJ2-3	TRBV28	TRBD2	-	CASSLYGGGTDTQYF	TGTGCCAGCAGTTTATATGGGGGGGGCACAGATACGCAGTATTTT
TRBJ1-5	TRBV28	-	-	CASSFPNQPQHF	TGTGCCAGCAGTTTTCCGAATCAGCCCCAGCATTTT
TRBJ2-7	TRBV10-2	-	-	CASSDEGNEQYF	TGCGCCAGCAGTGACGAGGGAAACGAGCAGTACTTC
TRBJ1-3	TRBV3-1/TRBV3-2	-	-	CASSQAGAKQGNTIYF	TGTGCCAGCAGCCAAGCAGGCGCCAAGCAAGGAAACACCATATATTTT
TRBJ2-7	TRBV28	-	-	CASSLTGGNGEQYF	TGTGCCAGCAGTTTAACGGGCGGGAACGGCGAGCAGTACTTC
TRBJ1-4	TRBV6-6	TRBD1	-	CASSRPGQGSANEKLFF	TGTGCCAGCAGTCGACCGGGACAGGGATCGGCTAATGAAAAACTGTTTTTT
TRBJ2-2	TRBV3-1/TRBV3-2	-	once	CASSQASGTGELFF	TGTGCCAGCAGCCAGGCTAGTGGCACCGGGGAGCTGTTTTTT
TRBJ2-3	TRBV7-3	-	-	CAGVPVGTDTQYF	TGTGCCGGCGTCCCGGTAGGTACAGATACGCAGTATTTT
TRBJ1-5	TRBV5-5	TRBD1	-	CASSHQQGGGQSQHF	TGTGCCAGCAGCCACCAGCAGGGGGGGGGTCAGTCCCAGCATTTT
TRBJ2-2	TRBV15	TRBD2	-	CATSRVRGAGELFF	TGTGCCACCAGCAGAGTGCGGGGGGCCGGGGAGCTGTTTTTT
TRBJ2-2	TRBV4-1	TRBD2	-	CASSQVDMGLVSGELFF	TGCGCCAGCAGCCAAGTAGATATGGGACTAGTCTCCGGGGAGCTGTTTTTT
TRBJ1-1	TRBV5-8	-	-	CASSLASEGLVEAFF	TGTGCCAGCAGCTTGGCCAGCGAGGGACTCGTTGAAGCTTTCTTT
TRBJ2-7	TRBV7-9	TRBD1	few	CASTPPGTGTEQYF	TGTGCCAGCACCCCCCCGGGGACAGGGACCGAGCAGTACTTC
TRBJ1-1	TRBV14	-	-	CASSQAKGTEAFF	TGTGCCAGCAGCCAGGCCAAGGGGACTGAAGCTTTCTTT
TRBJ2-7	TRBV9	-	once	CASSVALYSLEQYF	TGTGCCAGCAGCGTAGCTCTCTACTCGCTTGAGCAGTACTTC
TRBJ1-2	TRBV10-3	TRBD1	-	CAISPGTENYGYTF	TGTGCCATCAGTCCCGGGACAGAGAACTATGGCTACACCTTC
TRBJ2-7	TRBV11-2	TRBD2	-	CASSLAGGSSYEQYF	TGTGCCAGCAGCTTGGCGGGGGGGAGCTCCTACGAGCAGTACTTC
TRBJ2-2	TRBV3-1/TRBV3-2	TRBD2	-	CASSRGGRATGELFF	TGTGCCAGCAGCCGGGGGGGGAGGGCCACCGGGGAGCTGTTTTTT
TRBJ1-1	TRBV5-4	-	-	CASSLRGTEAFF	TGTGCCAGCAGCTTGAGGGGGACTGAAGCTTTCTTT
TRBJ2-5	TRBV25-1	TRBD1	-	CASSGTGLLYQETQYF	TGTGCCAGCAGTGGGACAGGGCTCCTTTACCAAGAGACCCAGTACTTC
TRBJ1-2	TRBV5-5	-	-	CASSLASPRGRLRNGYTF	TGTGCCAGCAGCTTGGCCTCCCCCCGGGGGCGGCTAAGGAATGGCTACACCTTC
TRBJ2-5	TRBV3-1/TRBV3-2	-	few	CASSSFGGRRQETQYF	TGTGCCAGCAGCTCCTTCGGGGGGCGAAGGCAAGAGACCCAGTACTTC
TRBJ2-1	TRBV29-1	TRBD1	-	CSVDMTGDRQYNEQFF	TGCAGCGTTGACATGACAGGGGATCGACAATACAATGAGCAGTTCTTC
TRBJ2-3	TRBV2	-	once	CASRGARMTPTQYF	TGTGCCAGCAGGGGGGCACGAATGACACCCACGCAGTATTTT
TRBJ2-3	TRBV18	-	-	CASSLPRASNADTQYF	TGTGCCAGCTCACTTCCCAGGGCTTCTAACGCAGATACGCAGTATTTT
TRBJ1-3	TRBV10-3	-	-	CAISEGRLVAGNTIYF	TGTGCCATCAGTGAAGGTCGGTTAGTGGCTGGAAACACCATATATTTT
TRBJ2-1	TRBV6-2/TRBV6-3	-	-	CASSYSSRNEQFF	TGTGCCAGCAGTTACTCCTCGCGGAATGAGCAGTTCTTC
TRBJ1-2	TRBV2	-	once	CASRSWDYGYTF	TGTGCCAGCAGGAGCTGGGACTATGGCTACACCTTC
TRBJ1-5	TRBV19	-	-	CASRSDGFYQPQHF	TGTGCCAGTAGGTCGGACGGGTTCTATCAGCCCCAGCATTTT
TRBJ2-1	TRBV4-3	-	-	CASSPYQQGLGNEQFF	TGCGCCAGCAGCCCTTACCAACAGGGCTTGGGCAATGAGCAGTTCTTC
TRBJ1-5	TRBV27	-	-	CASSYFRDPNQPQHF	TGTGCCAGCAGTTATTTCAGGGATCCGAATCAGCCCCAGCATTTT
TRBJ1-5	TRBV27	-	-	CARNNQPQHF	TGTGCCAGGAACAATCAGCCCCAGCATTTT
TRBJ2-5	TRBV9	TRBD2	-	CASSGAGGTQETQYF	TGTGCCAGCAGCGGAGCGGGGGGCACACAAGAGACCCAGTACTTC
TRBJ2-5	TRBV4-3	-	once	CASSQTLYQETQYF	TGCGCCAGCAGCCAAACTCTTTACCAAGAGACCCAGTACTTC
TRBJ2-7	TRBV7-9	-	-	CASSLEAVGSYEQYF	TGTGCCAGCAGCTTAGAAGCGGTCGGGTCCTACGAGCAGTACTTC
TRBJ2-1	TRBV9	TRBD2	-	CASSPGLAGKLDEQFF	TGTGCCAGCAGCCCAGGACTAGCGGGGAAGTTAGATGAGCAGTTCTTC
TRBJ2-5	TRBV5-4	-	-	CASSFNGGGETQYF	TGTGCCAGCAGCTTCAATGGAGGGGGAGAGACCCAGTACTTC
TRBJ2-1	TRBV2	TRBD2	-	CASSVQRGRNEQFF	TGTGCCAGCAGTGTCCAGCGGGGCAGGAATGAGCAGTTCTTC
TRBJ1-3	TRBV9	-	-	CASSPSIAGNTIYF	TGTGCCAGCAGCCCCTCCATTGCTGGAAACACCATATATTTT
TRBJ2-2	TRBV5-4	-	-	CASSAPTGAGGELFF	TGTGCCAGCAGCGCCCCGACAGGCGCGGGCGGGGAGCTGTTTTTT
TRBJ1-2	TRBV2	-	once	CASSVTGLDGYTF	TGTGCCAGCAGCGTTACAGGGTTGGATGGCTACACCTTC
TRBJ1-5	TRBV6-1	TRBD1	-	CASSEATGASNQPQHF	TGTGCCAGCAGTGAAGCGACAGGGGCCAGCAATCAGCCCCAGCATTTT
TRBJ2-7	TRBV4-2	TRBD1	-	CASSQDPGQPSYEQYF	TGTGCCAGCAGCCAAGATCCGGGACAGCCCTCCTACGAGCAGTACTTC
TRBJ1-5	TRBV19	-	few	CASSMFGGYSNQPQHF	TGTGCCAGTAGTATGTTCGGAGGGTATAGCAATCAGCCCCAGCATTTT
TRBJ1-3	TRBV14	-	-	CASSQGAHSGNTIYF	TGTGCCAGCAGCCAAGGGGCACACTCTGGAAACACCATATATTTT
TRBJ2-7	TRBV7-2	-	once	CASSFSYEQYF	TGTGCCAGCAGCTTTTCCTACGAGCAGTACTTC
TRBJ1-5	TRBV18	TRBD1	-	CASSPGQANRPQHF	TGTGCCAGCTCACCTGGACAGGCCAATCGGCCCCAGCATTTT